What follows are 9 T cell receptor beta chains derived from one specimen sequenced in a study of T cell changes during pregnancy in multiple sclerosis. Sequenced by immunoSEQ multiplex PCR; TCRdb stores in-frame clones only, minus some. Seen here are about 63,000 clones, approximately 95% observed once, and the top ten hold 2.5% to 3.5%. The starting material was CD8+ T cells from peripheral blood mononuclear cells, obtained in the second trimester of pregnancy. The receptors come from a female donor with multiple sclerosis, enrolled in a pregnancy study.

The V and J genes are TRBV2 and TRBJ2-3; 9 bases line up with TRBD1. The trim removed 0 bases at V and 1 base at J, leaving 17 bases unmatched. The CDR3 is made up of 21 amino acids. The germline V gene has CDR1 SNHLY and CDR2 FYNNEI. This CDR3 reads CASSEAFGQGPEMDGTDTQYF. As DNA, the CDR3 is TGTGCCAGCAGTGAAGCGTTCGGACAGGGGCCGGAAATGGACGGCACAGATACGCAGTATTTT. Full variable domain (rest looked up from reference TRBV2 and TRBJ2-3): EPEVTQTPSHQVTQMGQEVILRCVPISNHLYFYWYRQILGQKVEFLVSFYNNEISEKSEIFDDQFSVERPDGSNFTLKIRSTKLEDSAMYFCASSEAFGQGPEMDGTDTQYFGPGTRLTVL.

This clone appeared a few times. The V call is TRBV29-1, the J call TRBJ1-1; 8 nucleotides agree with TRBD1. The CDR3 totals 11 residues. Looked up from germline, CDR1 is SQVTM and CDR2 is ANQGSEA. With V trimmed by 8 bases and J by 8 bases, 7 bases remained unmatched. The CDR3 here is CSTWDRNEAFF. Written as DNA, the CDR3 is TGCAGCACATGGGACAGGAACGAAGCTTTCTTT.

The V gene is TRBV2, the J gene TRBJ2-1; 7 nucleotides match TRBD2. CDR1 is SNHLY and CDR2 is FYNNEI in the germline V gene. V was pared by 9 bases and J by 7 bases, with 12 bases of the junction left unmatched. There are 14 residues in the CDR3. The CDR3 bases are TGTGCCAGTGAGGGGAGGGAGGGAGGAAATGAGCAGTTCTTC. Its translation is CASEGREGGNEQFF.

The chain recombines TRBV7-8 with TRBJ1-5; TRBD1 matches 7 bases. The trim removed 6 bases at V and 6 bases at J, leaving 5 bases unmatched. CDR1 is SGHVS and CDR2 is FQNEAQ in the germline V gene. This CDR3 has 13 amino acids. CDR3 sequence: CASSLRGLQPQHF. CDR3 nucleotide sequence: TGTGCCAGCAGTCTGAGGGGGCTTCAGCCCCAGCATTTT.

This CDR3 reads CASSLIAGPEQFF. The CDR3 region has the DNA TGTGCCAGCAGTTTAATAGCGGGACCTGAGCAGTTCTTC. The V gene is TRBV28, the J gene TRBJ2-1, with 8 bases matching TRBD2. The CDR3 extends over 13 amino acids. In germline, CDR1 is MDHEN, CDR2 SYDVKM. V shed 2 bases and J 9 bases; nucleotides not matched to a gene: 3. The full variable domain, its missing parts supplied by reference TRBV28 and TRBJ2-1, is DVKVTQSSRYLVKRTGEKVFLECVQDMDHENMFWYRQDPGLGLRLIYFSYDVKMKEKGDIPEGYSVSREKKERFSLILESASTNQTSMYLCASSLIAGPEQFFGPGTRLTVL.

V usage is TRBV4-2 and J usage is TRBJ2-7, with 11 bases that match TRBD1. There are 15 residues in the CDR3. Trimming cost V 4 bases and J 6 bases; bases outside gene matches: 8. Germline V gene sequence: CDR1 LGHNA, CDR2 YNFKEQ. CDR3 region: CASSPAWTGGREQYF. DNA of the CDR3: TGTGCCAGCAGCCCAGCCTGGACAGGGGGCCGCGAGCAGTACTTC.

DNA of the CDR3: TGCAGTGCTAGAGTGGGGGAGGCGGCTTTCTTT. Amino acid sequence: CSARVGEAAFF. The chain links TRBV20-1 to TRBJ1-1, with a weak D call TRBD1 (5 bases). The ends were cut back, 1 base at V and 11 bases at J, with 11 bases in the middle. This CDR3 comprises 11 residues. The germline V gene encodes CDR1 DFQATT and CDR2 SNEGSKA (reference sequence).

V usage is TRBV6-1 and J usage is TRBJ2-2; TRBD1 might be the D (6 bases). The CDR3 length is 16 residues. V was cut by 4 bases and J by 1 base, with 13 bases left in between. Germline CDR1 reads MNHNS; CDR2 reads SASEGT. CDR3 amino acids: CASSGVETGNTGELFF. DNA of the CDR3: TGTGCCAGCAGTGGGGTGGAGACAGGGAACACCGGGGAGCTGTTTTTT.

V usage is TRBV28 and J usage is TRBJ2-1; 12 positions match TRBD2. The CDR3 is made up of 14 amino acids. V gave up 9 bases and J gave up 6 bases; unmatched junction bases: 6. Germline loops: CDR1 MDHEN, CDR2 SYDVKM. For the CDR3, the DNA is TGTGCCAGTCGTCTAGCGGGAGGGGGCAATGAGCAGTTCTTC. The encoded protein is CASRLAGGGNEQFF.